Each of the 2 T cell receptor beta chains below was sequenced from the same sample in a study of molecular identifiers for immune sequencing clone quantification. One entry per CDR3 protein, called by TCRdb with MiXCR from the PCR reads. The sample carries about half a million distinct CDR3 sequences, roughly 26% recorded once. The source material was naive CD8+ T cells from blood, with Jurkat cell RNA spiked in. Subset: FACS-sorted CD8+CD4-CCR7+CD45RA+ naive T cells. Receptors were obtained from a human donor in good health. Some libraries in this study had Jurkat cell RNA spiked in.

There are many counts of this clonotype. The CDR3 bases are TGCAGTGCTAGAGATACGTCCCGGGGGGTCTACGAGCAGTACTTC. Its protein product is CSARDTSRGVYEQYF. This sequence joins TRBV20-1 and TRBJ2-7; 7 bases align to TRBD2. The CDR3 covers 15 residues. Losses at the gene ends were 0 bases for V and 3 bases for J; bases not matched to a gene: 8. Germline CDR1 DFQATT, CDR2 SNEGSKA (reference sequence).

This clonotype was counted a few times. The chain links TRBV19 to TRBJ2-7; TRBD2 might be the D (5 bases). V was cut by 8 bases and J by 0 bases, with 14 bases left in between. The CDR3 runs 14 residues. Germline values: CDR1 LNHDA, CDR2 SQIVND (reference sequence). CDR3 nucleotide sequence: TGTGCCAGTCGGAGTAGCGCGTTCTCCTACGAGCAGTACTTC. Protein product: CASRSSAFSYEQYF.